This TCR beta chain was identified during a study of blood T cell repertoires in COVID-19. Repertoires were generated with immunoSEQ multiplex PCR, while TCRdb's copy carries only in-frame clones and drops some. The sample has some 350,000 clones; about 90% are singletons. V was trimmed by 1 base and J by 2 bases, leaving 15 bases between them. Germline CDR1 LNHDA, CDR2 SQIVND (reference sequence). This CDR3 is built from 16 residues. Symptom resolution, clearance, or two negative PCRs marked the recovered donors of Cohort 3. Specimen: PBMCs or T cells enriched from blood (not recorded which). This chain connects TRBV19 to TRBJ2-7, with a tentative D call TRBD1 (6 bases). The sequence came from a man under 40 who had recovered from COVID-19. The DNA for the CDR3 is TGTGCCAGTAGTATAGGGACAGCAAAAACGACCTACGAGCAGTACTTC. It specifies CASSIGTAKTTYEQYF. The full variable domain, in which reference TRBV19 and TRBJ2-7 provide the parts outside the CDR3, is DGGITQSPKYLFRKEGQNVTLSCEQNLNHDAMYWYRQDPGQGLRLIYYSQIVNDFQKGDIAEGYSVSREKKESFPLTVTSAQKNPTAFYLCASSIGTAKTTYEQYFGPGTRLTVT.